This TCR beta chain derives from a study of cytomegalovirus exposure and HLA in healthy donors. Turning to the study itself: Counted in an early data release were approximately 80 million unique TCRs from HLA-typed donors. Study-level results: In an earlier analysis, most TCR beta V segments were productive about 87% or about 30% of the time.

Notes on this clone: Its specificity is unknown.

Donors sampled were nominally healthy, though unrecorded immune exposures were likely. The PCR employed 60 Vbeta primers together with 13 Jbeta primers. The assay was immunoSEQ multiplex PCR, and TCRdb's table has in-frame clones only and misses some. The repertoire consists of more than 85,000 clones, with around 76% occurring once and the leading ten covering 13%. CDR3 size: 16 residues. V was clipped by 4 bases and J by 4 bases; unmatched bases: 7. CDR1 is SGDLS and CDR2 is YYNGEE in the germline V gene. The TCR originated in a man aged 30-40 years in good health and CMV-seropositive. The chain couples TRBV9 to TRBJ2-2, with TRBD2 matching 10 bases. Sequenced: PBMCs. This CDR3 is CASSPTSGAGTGELFF. The CDR3 coding sequence is TGTGCCAGCAGCCCCACTAGCGGGGCGGGCACCGGGGAGCTGTTTTTT.